This T cell receptor (beta chain) originates from a study of T cell changes during pregnancy in multiple sclerosis. The CDR3 spans 16 residues. CDR1 is SGHRS, CDR2 YFSETQ, per germline. After removal of 2 bases from V and 4 bases from J, the junction contained 6 bases not matched to a gene. Profiling relied on immunoSEQ multiplex PCR, and the TCRdb table lists in-frame clones only, not all of them. The sample shows some 70,000 clones, 90% of them seen only once. The receptor's source is a female donor with multiple sclerosis, enrolled in a pregnancy study. The gene calls are TRBV5-1 and TRBJ2-2; TRBD2 matches at 9 bases. Here the sequenced sample was peripheral blood, taken in the third trimester of pregnancy. CDR3: CASSFSGSYGTGELFF. DNA of the CDR3: TGCGCCAGCAGCTTTAGCGGGAGTTATGGCACCGGGGAGCTGTTTTTT.